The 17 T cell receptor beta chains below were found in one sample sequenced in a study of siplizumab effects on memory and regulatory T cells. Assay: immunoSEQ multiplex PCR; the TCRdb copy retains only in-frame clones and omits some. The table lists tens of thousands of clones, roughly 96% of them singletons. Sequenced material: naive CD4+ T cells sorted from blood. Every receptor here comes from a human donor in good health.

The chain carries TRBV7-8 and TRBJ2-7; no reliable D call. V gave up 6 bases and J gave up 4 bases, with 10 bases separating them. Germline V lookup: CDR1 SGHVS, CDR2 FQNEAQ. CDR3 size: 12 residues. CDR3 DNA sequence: TGTGCCAGCAGTTATACAGCTTACGAGCAGTACTTC. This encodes CASSYTAYEQYF.

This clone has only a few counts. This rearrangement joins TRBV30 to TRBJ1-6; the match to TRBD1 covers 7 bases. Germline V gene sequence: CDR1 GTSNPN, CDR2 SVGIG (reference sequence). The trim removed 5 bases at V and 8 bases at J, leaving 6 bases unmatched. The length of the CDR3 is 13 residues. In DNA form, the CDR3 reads TGTGCCTGGTCGAGGGGGCTTTATTCACCCCTCCACTTT. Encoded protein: CAWSRGLYSPLHF.

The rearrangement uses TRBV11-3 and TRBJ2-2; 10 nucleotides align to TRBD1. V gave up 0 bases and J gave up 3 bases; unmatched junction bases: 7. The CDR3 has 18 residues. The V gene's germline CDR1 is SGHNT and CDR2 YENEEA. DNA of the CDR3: TGTGCCAGCAGCTTAGAATCGGGACAGGGGTTGGACACCGGGGAGCTGTTTTTT. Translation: CASSLESGQGLDTGELFF.

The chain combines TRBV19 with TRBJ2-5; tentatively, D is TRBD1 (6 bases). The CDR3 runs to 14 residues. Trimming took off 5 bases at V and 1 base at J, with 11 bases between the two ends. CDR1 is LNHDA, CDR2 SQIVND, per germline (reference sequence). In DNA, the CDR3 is TGTGCCAGTAGTTCCCGACAGGCCCAAGAGACCCAGTACTTC. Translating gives CASSSRQAQETQYF.

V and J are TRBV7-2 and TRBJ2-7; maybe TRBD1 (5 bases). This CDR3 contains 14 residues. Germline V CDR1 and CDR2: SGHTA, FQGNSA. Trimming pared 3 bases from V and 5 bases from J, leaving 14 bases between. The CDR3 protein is CASSFDRTRNEQYF. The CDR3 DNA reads TGTGCCAGCAGCTTCGACCGGACACGTAACGAGCAGTACTTC.

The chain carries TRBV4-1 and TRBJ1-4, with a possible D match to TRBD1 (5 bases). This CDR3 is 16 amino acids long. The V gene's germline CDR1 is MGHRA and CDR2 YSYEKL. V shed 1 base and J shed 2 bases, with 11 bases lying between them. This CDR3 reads CASSQAARGTNEKLFF. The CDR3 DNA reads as TGCGCCAGCAGCCAAGCCGCGCGGGGCACTAATGAAAAACTGTTTTTT.

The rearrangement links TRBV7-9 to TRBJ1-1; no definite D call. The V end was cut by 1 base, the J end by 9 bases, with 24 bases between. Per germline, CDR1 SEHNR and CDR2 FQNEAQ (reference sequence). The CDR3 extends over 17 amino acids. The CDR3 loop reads CASSLGAGRGLPIKAFF. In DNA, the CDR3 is TGTGCCAGCAGCTTAGGGGCGGGCCGGGGATTACCCATTAAAGCTTTCTTT. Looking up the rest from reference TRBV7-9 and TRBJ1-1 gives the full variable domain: DTGVSQNPRHKITKRGQNVTFRCDPISEHNRLYWYRQTLGQGPEFLTYFQNEAQLEKSRLLSDRFSAERPKGSFSTLEIQRTEQGDSAMYLCASSLGAGRGLPIKAFFGQGTRLTVV.

CDR3 DNA: TGTGCCATCAGTGAGACCTACAAAGGGTCTAGCACAGATACGCAGTATTTT. It translates to CAISETYKGSSTDTQYF. This rearrangement joins TRBV10-3 to TRBJ2-3; D is ambiguous. Germline-derived CDR1 and CDR2 are ENHRY and SYGVKD. The CDR3 totals 17 residues. V was trimmed by 2 bases and J by 0 bases, leaving 15 bases between them.

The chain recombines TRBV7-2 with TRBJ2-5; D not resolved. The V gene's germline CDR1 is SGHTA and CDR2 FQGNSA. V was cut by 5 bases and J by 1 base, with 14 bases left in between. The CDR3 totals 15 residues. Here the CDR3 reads CASSLSRAVQETQYF. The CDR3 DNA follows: TGTGCCAGCAGCCTAAGCCGCGCGGTCCAAGAGACCCAGTACTTC.

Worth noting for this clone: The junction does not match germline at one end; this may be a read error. Here the CDR3 DNA reads TGTGCCACCAGCGGAGACAGGGGGGGAGCTTTCTTT. This codes for CATSGDRGGAFF. The chain carries TRBV15 and TRBJ1-1, with 9 nucleotides matching TRBD1. CDR1 and CDR2 from the germline V gene are LNHNV and YYDKDF (reference sequence). CDR3 length: 12 amino acids.

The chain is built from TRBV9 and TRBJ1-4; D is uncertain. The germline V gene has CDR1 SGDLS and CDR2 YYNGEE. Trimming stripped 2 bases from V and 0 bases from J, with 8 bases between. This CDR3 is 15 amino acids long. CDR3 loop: CASSVAVATNEKLFF. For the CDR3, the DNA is TGTGCCAGCAGCGTTGCAGTCGCAACTAATGAAAAACTGTTTTTT.

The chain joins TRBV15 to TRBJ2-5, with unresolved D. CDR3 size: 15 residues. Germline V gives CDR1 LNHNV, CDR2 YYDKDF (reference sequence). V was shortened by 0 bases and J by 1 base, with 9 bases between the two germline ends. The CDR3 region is CATSREREVQETQYF. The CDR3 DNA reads TGTGCCACCAGCAGAGAACGAGAGGTCCAAGAGACCCAGTACTTC.

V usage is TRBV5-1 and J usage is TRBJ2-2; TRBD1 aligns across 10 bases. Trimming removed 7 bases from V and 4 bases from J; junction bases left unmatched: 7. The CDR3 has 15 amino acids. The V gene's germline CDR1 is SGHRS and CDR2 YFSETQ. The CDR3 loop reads CASGGTGAPTGELFF. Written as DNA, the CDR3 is TGCGCCAGCGGTGGGACAGGGGCGCCCACCGGGGAGCTGTTTTTT. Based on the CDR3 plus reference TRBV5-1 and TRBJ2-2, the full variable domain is KAGVTQTPRYLIKTRGQQVTLSCSPISGHRSVSWYQQTPGQGLQFLFEYFSETQRNKGNFPGRFSGRQFSNSRSEMNVSTLELGDSALYLCASGGTGAPTGELFFGEGSRLTVL.

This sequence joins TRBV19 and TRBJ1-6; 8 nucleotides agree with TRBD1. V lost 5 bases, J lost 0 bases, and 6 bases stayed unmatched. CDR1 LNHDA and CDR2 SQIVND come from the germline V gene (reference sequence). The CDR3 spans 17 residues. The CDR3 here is CASSVGQGSSYNSPLHF. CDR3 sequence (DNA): TGTGCCAGTAGTGTAGGACAGGGAAGCTCCTATAATTCACCCCTCCACTTT.

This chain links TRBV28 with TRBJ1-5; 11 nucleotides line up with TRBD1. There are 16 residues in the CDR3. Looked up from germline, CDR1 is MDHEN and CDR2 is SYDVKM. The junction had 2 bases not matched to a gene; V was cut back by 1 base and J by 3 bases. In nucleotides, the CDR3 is TGTGCCAGCAGTTTATCGGACAGGGGGCTCAATCAGCCCCAGCATTTT. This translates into CASSLSDRGLNQPQHF.

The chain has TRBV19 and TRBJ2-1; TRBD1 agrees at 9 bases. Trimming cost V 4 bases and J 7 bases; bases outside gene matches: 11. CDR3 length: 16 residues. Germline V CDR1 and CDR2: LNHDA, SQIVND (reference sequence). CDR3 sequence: CASSKQQGAGVNEQFF. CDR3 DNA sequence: TGTGCCAGTAGTAAGCAACAGGGGGCAGGGGTAAATGAGCAGTTCTTC.

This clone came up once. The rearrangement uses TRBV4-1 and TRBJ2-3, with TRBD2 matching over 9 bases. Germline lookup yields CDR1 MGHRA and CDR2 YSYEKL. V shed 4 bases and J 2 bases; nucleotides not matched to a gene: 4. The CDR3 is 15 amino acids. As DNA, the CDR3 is TGCGCCAGCAGCCTAAGCGGGGGGCCCACAGATACGCAGTATTTT. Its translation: CASSLSGGPTDTQYF.